The rows below give T cell receptor beta chains drawn from one sample of a study of blood T cell repertoires in COVID-19. Some clones are missing from TCRdb's copy, which holds only in-frame ones; the method was immunoSEQ multiplex PCR. In the table there are under 250,000 clones, roughly 85% of which are singletons. What was sequenced was peripheral blood. These receptors were obtained from a man between 45 and 60 years old with COVID-19, enrolled during active disease. Each CDR3 is given without its conserved first and last residue. Each record gives: J gene, V gene, CDR3 protein.

j_gene: TRBJ1-5; v_gene: TRBV19; CDR3aa: ASQPGLFNQPQH
j_gene: TRBJ2-1; v_gene: TRBV5-4; CDR3aa: ASSLNSGGNEQF
j_gene: TRBJ2-7; v_gene: TRBV3-1/TRBV3-2; CDR3aa: ASSQVAGDHEQY
j_gene: TRBJ1-5; v_gene: TRBV6-1; CDR3aa: ASSELTGQPQH
j_gene: TRBJ2-2; v_gene: TRBV19; CDR3aa: ASSISRATNTGELF
j_gene: TRBJ1-2; v_gene: TRBV3-1/TRBV3-2; CDR3aa: ASSQTPGEKDYGYT
j_gene: TRBJ1-6; v_gene: TRBV19; CDR3aa: ASSLYRTGGDYNSPLH
j_gene: TRBJ1-2; v_gene: TRBV28; CDR3aa: ASSSSGQSYGYT
j_gene: TRBJ2-1; v_gene: TRBV11-1; CDR3aa: ASSLWLAGSLDEQF
j_gene: TRBJ2-7; v_gene: TRBV6-2/TRBV6-3; CDR3aa: ASSPGVTSGGDEQY
j_gene: TRBJ2-2; v_gene: TRBV5-5; CDR3aa: ASSLAGTRTHTGELF
j_gene: TRBJ1-5; v_gene: TRBV4-2; CDR3aa: ASSQEEGARNQPQH
j_gene: TRBJ1-5; v_gene: TRBV4-2; CDR3aa: ASSQDVGNQPQH
j_gene: TRBJ1-5; v_gene: TRBV27; CDR3aa: ASSQGAGSQPQH
j_gene: TRBJ2-7; v_gene: TRBV5-6; CDR3aa: ASSRIMTGGYEQY
j_gene: TRBJ1-3; v_gene: TRBV9; CDR3aa: ASSPSTSGNTIY
j_gene: TRBJ1-2; v_gene: TRBV2; CDR3aa: ASSQQGAGYGYT
j_gene: TRBJ2-1; v_gene: TRBV3-1/TRBV3-2; CDR3aa: ASSQAGTWGNEQF
j_gene: TRBJ2-2; v_gene: TRBV18; CDR3aa: ASSPSGQGGTGELF
j_gene: TRBJ2-5; v_gene: TRBV11-2; CDR3aa: ASSDYIGTGGTQY
j_gene: TRBJ2-1; v_gene: TRBV7-3; CDR3aa: ASSLTAGGGTYNEQF
j_gene: TRBJ2-2; v_gene: TRBV3-1/TRBV3-2; CDR3aa: ASSTSGGYTGELF
j_gene: TRBJ1-2; v_gene: TRBV3-1/TRBV3-2; CDR3aa: ASSPRQGRNTGYT
j_gene: TRBJ1-1; v_gene: TRBV5-1; CDR3aa: ASSLGHVVRGTEAF
j_gene: TRBJ2-6; v_gene: TRBV11-3; CDR3aa: ASSGRGNSGANVLT
j_gene: TRBJ1-5; v_gene: TRBV5-5; CDR3aa: ASSLQTSNQPQH
j_gene: TRBJ1-1; v_gene: TRBV3-1/TRBV3-2; CDR3aa: ASSHQNPGQGNTEAF
j_gene: TRBJ2-3; v_gene: TRBV5-4; CDR3aa: ASTRTGIDTQY
j_gene: TRBJ2-3; v_gene: TRBV5-1; CDR3aa: ASSRNSPNTDTQY
j_gene: TRBJ1-4; v_gene: TRBV7-9; CDR3aa: ASSLGQGEGANEKLF
j_gene: TRBJ1-5; v_gene: TRBV5-3; CDR3aa: ARSLFPQTGGVSNQPQH
j_gene: TRBJ2-7; v_gene: TRBV27; CDR3aa: ASSLNAGGTYEQY
j_gene: TRBJ1-1; v_gene: TRBV28; CDR3aa: ASSFGPTGGKTEAF
j_gene: TRBJ2-7; v_gene: TRBV11-2; CDR3aa: ASSSDYSSYEQY
j_gene: TRBJ2-2; v_gene: TRBV28; CDR3aa: ASSPSPGKVPDTGELF
j_gene: TRBJ2-5; v_gene: TRBV6-2/TRBV6-3; CDR3aa: ASSILLGEYQETQY
j_gene: TRBJ2-7; v_gene: TRBV27; CDR3aa: ASSVGQPYEQY
j_gene: TRBJ2-7; v_gene: TRBV19; CDR3aa: ASSIAGSGGEAYEQY
j_gene: TRBJ2-5; v_gene: TRBV10-2; CDR3aa: ASRAGGAGETQY
j_gene: TRBJ1-2; v_gene: TRBV6-6; CDR3aa: ASSPRTSLQINYGYT
j_gene: TRBJ2-4; v_gene: TRBV19; CDR3aa: ASRFGQGGSIQY
j_gene: TRBJ2-1; v_gene: TRBV9; CDR3aa: ASSTTGVEQF
j_gene: TRBJ2-2; v_gene: TRBV5-1; CDR3aa: ASSLDADRGTGELF